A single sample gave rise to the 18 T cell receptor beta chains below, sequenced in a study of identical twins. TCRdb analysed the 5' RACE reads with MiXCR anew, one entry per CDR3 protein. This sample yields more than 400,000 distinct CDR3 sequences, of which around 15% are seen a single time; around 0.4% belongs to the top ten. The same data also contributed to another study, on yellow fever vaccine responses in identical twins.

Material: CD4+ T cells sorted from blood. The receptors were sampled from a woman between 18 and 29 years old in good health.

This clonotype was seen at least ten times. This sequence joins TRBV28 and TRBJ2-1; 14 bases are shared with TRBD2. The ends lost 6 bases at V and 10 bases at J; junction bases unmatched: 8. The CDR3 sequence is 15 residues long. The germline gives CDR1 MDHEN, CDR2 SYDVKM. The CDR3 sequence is CASSPGTSGRGEQFF. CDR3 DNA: TGTGCCAGCAGCCCTGGGACTAGCGGGAGAGGCGAGCAGTTCTTC.

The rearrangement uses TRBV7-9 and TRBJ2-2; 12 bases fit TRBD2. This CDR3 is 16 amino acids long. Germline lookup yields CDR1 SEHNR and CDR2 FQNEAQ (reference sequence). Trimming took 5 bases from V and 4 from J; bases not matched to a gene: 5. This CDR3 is CASSPTTSGSTGELFF. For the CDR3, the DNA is TGTGCCAGCAGCCCAACGACTAGCGGGAGCACCGGGGAGCTGTTTTTT.

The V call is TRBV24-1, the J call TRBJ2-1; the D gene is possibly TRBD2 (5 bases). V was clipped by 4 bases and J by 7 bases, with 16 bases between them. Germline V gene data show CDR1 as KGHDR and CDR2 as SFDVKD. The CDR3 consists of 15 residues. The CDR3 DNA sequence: TGTGCCACCAGTGAGTCGGTCTTAGCGCGTAATGAGCAGTTCTTC. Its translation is CATSESVLARNEQFF.

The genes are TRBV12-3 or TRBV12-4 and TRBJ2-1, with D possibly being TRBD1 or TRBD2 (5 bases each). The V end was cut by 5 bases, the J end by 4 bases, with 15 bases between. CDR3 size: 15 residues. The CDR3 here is CASSAPGPIYNEQFF. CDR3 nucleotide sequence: TGTGCCAGCAGTGCACCGGGACCGATATACAATGAGCAGTTCTTC.

The CDR3 protein is CASSWADRDDTEAFF. CDR3 in DNA: TGTGCCAGCAGCTGGGCGGACAGGGATGACACTGAAGCTTTCTTT. The rearrangement joins TRBV5-6 to TRBJ1-1; 8 positions match TRBD1. V lost 3 bases and J lost 3; bases outside the gene matches: 7. The V gene's germline CDR1 is SGHDT and CDR2 YYEEEE. The CDR3 extends over 15 amino acids.

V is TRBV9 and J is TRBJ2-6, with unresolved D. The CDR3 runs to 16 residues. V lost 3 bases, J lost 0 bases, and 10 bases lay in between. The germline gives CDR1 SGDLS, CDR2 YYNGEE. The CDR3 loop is CASSGGPRSGANVLTF. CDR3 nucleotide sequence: TGTGCCAGCAGCGGCGGACCGCGCTCTGGGGCCAACGTCCTGACTTTC.

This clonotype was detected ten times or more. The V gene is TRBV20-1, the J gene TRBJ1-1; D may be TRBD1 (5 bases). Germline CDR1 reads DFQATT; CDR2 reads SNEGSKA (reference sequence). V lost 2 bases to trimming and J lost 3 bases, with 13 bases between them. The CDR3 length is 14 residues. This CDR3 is CSARRTLRDTEAFF. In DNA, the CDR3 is TGCAGTGCTAGACGGACATTGCGAGACACTGAAGCTTTCTTT.

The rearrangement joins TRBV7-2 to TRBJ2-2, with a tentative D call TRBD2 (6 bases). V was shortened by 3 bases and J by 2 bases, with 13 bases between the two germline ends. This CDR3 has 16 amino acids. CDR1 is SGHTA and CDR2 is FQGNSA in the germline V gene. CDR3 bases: TGTGCCAGCAGCTTTGCGTCGGGAGCAAACACCGGGGAGCTGTTTTTT. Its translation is CASSFASGANTGELFF.

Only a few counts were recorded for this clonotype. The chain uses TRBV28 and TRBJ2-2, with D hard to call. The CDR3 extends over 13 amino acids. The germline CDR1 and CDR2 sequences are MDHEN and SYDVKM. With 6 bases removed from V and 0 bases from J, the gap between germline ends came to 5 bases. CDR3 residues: CASRSANTGELFF. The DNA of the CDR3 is TGTGCCAGCAGGTCCGCGAACACCGGGGAGCTGTTTTTT.

The CDR3 loop reads CASRRHRLSGNTIYF. CDR3 nucleotide sequence: TGTGCCAGCAGGAGGCACAGGCTCTCTGGAAACACCATATATTTT. The chain employs TRBV6-1 and TRBJ1-3; D is possibly TRBD1 (5 bases). This CDR3 spans 15 amino acids. Trimming shortened V by 6 bases and J by 0 bases, and 12 bases separated the two germline ends. Germline CDR1 and CDR2: MNHNS and SASEGT.

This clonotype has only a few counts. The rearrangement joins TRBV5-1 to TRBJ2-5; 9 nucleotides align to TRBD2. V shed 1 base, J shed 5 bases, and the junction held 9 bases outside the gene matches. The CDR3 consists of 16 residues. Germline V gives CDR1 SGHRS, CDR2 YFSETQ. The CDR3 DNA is TGCGCCAGCAGCTTGCCCCTCCTAGCGGGGAGTGAGACCCAGTACTTC. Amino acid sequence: CASSLPLLAGSETQYF.

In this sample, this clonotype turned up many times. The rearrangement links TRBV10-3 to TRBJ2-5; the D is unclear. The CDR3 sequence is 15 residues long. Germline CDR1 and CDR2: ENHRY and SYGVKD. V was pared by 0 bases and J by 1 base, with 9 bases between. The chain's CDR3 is CAISESSSAQETQYF. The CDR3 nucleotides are TGTGCCATCAGTGAGTCGTCCAGCGCCCAAGAGACCCAGTACTTC.

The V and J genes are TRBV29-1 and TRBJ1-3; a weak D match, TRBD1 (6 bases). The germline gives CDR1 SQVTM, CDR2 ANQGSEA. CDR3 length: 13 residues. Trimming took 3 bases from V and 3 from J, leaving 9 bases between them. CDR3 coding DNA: TGCAGCGTTGACCCGACAGGTGGAAACACCATATATTTT. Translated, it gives CSVDPTGGNTIYF.

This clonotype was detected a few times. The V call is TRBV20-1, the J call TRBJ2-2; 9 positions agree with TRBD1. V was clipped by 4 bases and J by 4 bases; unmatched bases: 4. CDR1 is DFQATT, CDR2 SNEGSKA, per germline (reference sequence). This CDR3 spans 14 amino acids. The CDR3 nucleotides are TGCAGTGCTACAACAGGGGGCGTCACCGGGGAGCTGTTTTTT. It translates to CSATTGGVTGELFF.

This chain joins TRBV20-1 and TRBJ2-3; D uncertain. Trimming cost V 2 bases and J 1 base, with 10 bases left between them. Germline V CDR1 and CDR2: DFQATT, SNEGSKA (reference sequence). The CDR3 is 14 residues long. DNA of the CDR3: TGCAGTGCTAGACTTTCCGCGGGCACAGATACGCAGTATTTT. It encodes CSARLSAGTDTQYF.

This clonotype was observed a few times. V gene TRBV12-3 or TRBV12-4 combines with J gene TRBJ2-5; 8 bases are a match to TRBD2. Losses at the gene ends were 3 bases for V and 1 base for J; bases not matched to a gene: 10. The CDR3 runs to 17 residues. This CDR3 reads CASSLVLAVDLQETQYF. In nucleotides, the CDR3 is TGTGCCAGCAGTTTGGTACTAGCGGTAGATCTCCAAGAGACCCAGTACTTC.

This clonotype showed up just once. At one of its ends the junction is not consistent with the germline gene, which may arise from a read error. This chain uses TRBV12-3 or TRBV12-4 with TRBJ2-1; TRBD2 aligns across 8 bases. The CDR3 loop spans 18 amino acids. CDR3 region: CASCLDGVAGFSYNEQFF. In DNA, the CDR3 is TGTGCCAGCTGTTTAGATGGGGTAGCGGGATTCTCCTACAATGAGCAGTTCTTC.

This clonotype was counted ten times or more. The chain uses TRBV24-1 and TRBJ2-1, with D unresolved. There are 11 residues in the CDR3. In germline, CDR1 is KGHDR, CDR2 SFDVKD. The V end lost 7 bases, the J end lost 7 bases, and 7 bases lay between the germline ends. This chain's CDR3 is CATSRGNEQFF. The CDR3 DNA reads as TGTGCCACCAGCCGTGGGAATGAGCAGTTCTTC.